A selection of T cell receptor beta chains follows, all from one sample in a study of blood T cell repertoires in COVID-19. Using immunoSEQ multiplex PCR, the repertoire was profiled, and TCRdb retains in-frame clones only, with some absent. The sample has 450,000 or so clones; around 90% are singletons. The sample consisted of peripheral blood. All receptors derive from a man younger than 35 with COVID-19, enrolled during active disease. Both conserved end residues are trimmed from each CDR3.

>TRBJ2-7|TRBV18
ASSPELGGGYEQY
>TRBJ1-1|TRBV2
ASSEMGLSSEAF
>TRBJ2-1|TRBV6-5
ASSQPGNNEQF
>TRBJ2-5|TRBV30
AWTSTSGTEGFRTQY
>TRBJ1-4|TRBV7-9
ASSLVGQGSEKLF
>TRBJ1-5|TRBV4-1
ASRQGVGQPQH
>TRBJ2-3|TRBV11-2
ASSLNGNPADTQY
>TRBJ2-3|TRBV30
AWSPGTGVTDTQY
>TRBJ1-2|TRBV30
AFTAGGYT
>TRBJ2-1|TRBV4-1
ASSLMIEHNEQF
>TRBJ2-2|TRBV9
ASSAGTGELF
>TRBJ1-3|TRBV2
ASKRTGAGNTIY
>TRBJ2-3|TRBV18
ASLLISTDTQY
>TRBJ1-5|TRBV21-1
ASSKRGRPSNQPQH
>TRBJ2-7|TRBV19
ASSRGGPLDEQY
>TRBJ1-6|TRBV5-1
ASSLDTFTSPLH
>TRBJ2-3|TRBV3-1/TRBV3-2
ASSQVYRDTQY
>TRBJ2-7|TRBV11-2
ASSAPRGGGYEQY
>TRBJ2-6|TRBV7-8
ASSLLAAAGWSRGPGANVLT
>TRBJ1-6|TRBV3-1/TRBV3-2
ASSFLRSPLH
>TRBJ1-2|TRBV30
ALAGTGGYGYT
>TRBJ1-4|TRBV3-1/TRBV3-2
ASSQVWRGGYNEKLF
>TRBJ2-3|TRBV5-1
ASSTQARTTNPDTQY
>TRBJ1-2|TRBV18
ASSPQGVGTNYGYT
>TRBJ1-2|TRBV30
AWRQIDRDHLYGYT
>TRBJ1-1|TRBV7-9
ASSYQTGGTEAF
>TRBJ2-1|TRBV27
ASSPFSGTVDEQF
>TRBJ2-1|TRBV11-2
ASRGASGRAHEQF
>TRBJ2-1|TRBV4-1
ASSPPGTADNEQF
>TRBJ1-2|TRBV24-1
ATSDSGTGRYGYT
>TRBJ2-3|TRBV5-4
ASSLTGEDTQY
>TRBJ2-2|TRBV19
ASTVRDSNTGELF
>TRBJ2-1|TRBV3-1/TRBV3-2
ASSQYGTSGNEQF
>TRBJ1-4|TRBV27
ASSPSGTGGEKLF
>TRBJ1-5|TRBV15
ATSVGQHNQPQH
>TRBJ2-5|TRBV2
ASSRGGRGVPGETQY
>TRBJ2-5|TRBV11-2
ASSPGGQGLETQY
>TRBJ2-7|TRBV2
ASSPGHKTGRQY
>TRBJ1-4|TRBV4-1
ASSQDVGTNEKLF
>TRBJ2-7|TRBV19
ASSEQRPPYEQY
>TRBJ2-1|TRBV6-6
ASSYEVGGQF
>TRBJ2-1|TRBV6-2/TRBV6-3
ASSYHLARYNEQF
>TRBJ1-3|TRBV5-1
ASSGGSSGNTIY
>TRBJ2-1|TRBV7-9
ASSLPGVSYNEQF
>TRBJ1-4|TRBV2
ASRTPRSEKLF
>TRBJ2-7|TRBV28
ASWDRAYEQY
>TRBJ1-3|TRBV29-1
SFDSGNTIY
>TRBJ2-3|TRBV12-5
ASGIALRVFGDTQY
>TRBJ2-6|TRBV7-9
ASSLVGVAGDAGANVLT
>TRBJ1-6|TRBV10-3
AYSRGQVNSPLH
>TRBJ1-3|TRBV6-5
ASSYGGLPGNTIY
>TRBJ1-2|TRBV9
ASRAVRRGYT
>TRBJ2-7|TRBV4-1
ASSQGLRTEYYEQY
>TRBJ2-2|TRBV24-1
ATSDPGQGSGELF
>TRBJ2-1|TRBV11-3
ASSLRTGGYNEQF
>TRBJ2-3|TRBV14
ASSRGGDTQY
>TRBJ2-1|TRBV18
ASSPTGAYNEQF
>TRBJ2-7|TRBV2
ASKHRVHEQY